This TCR beta chain was sequenced for a study of cytomegalovirus exposure and HLA in healthy donors. Germline loops: CDR1 SEHNR, CDR2 FQNEAQ (reference sequence). The CDR3 runs to 14 residues. Trimming took 4 bases from V and 4 from J; bases not matched to a gene: 2. This clone occurred once. This PCR relied on a set of 60 Vbeta primers and 13 Jbeta primers. Sequencing used immunoSEQ multiplex PCR; TCRdb keeps in-frame clones, though not all of them. The sample yields some 100,000 clones, 55% to 75% seen once. The gene calls are TRBV7-9 and TRBJ2-2, with TRBD1 identical over 8 bases. Material: PBMCs. The TCR was taken from a woman aged 50 to 60 in good health and CMV-seropositive. CDR3 region: CASSSGQGTGELFF. The CDR3, as DNA: TGTGCCAGCAGCTCCGGACAGGGCACCGGGGAGCTGTTTTTT.